This record covers a single TCR beta chain. The data originate from a study of blood T cell repertoires in COVID-19. As for the study in general: Samples taken during acute and convalescent COVID-19 were collected in the United States, Italy and Spain. PBMCs, B-cell-depleted T cells, or T cells were the source of the cDNA or gDNA that made up the material.

CDR1 is SGHTA and CDR2 is FQGTGA in the germline V gene. V gave up 10 bases and J gave up 6 bases; unmatched junction bases: 17. The CDR3 contains 16 residues. Profiled with immunoSEQ multiplex PCR; TCRdb holds only in-frame clones, not every one. The top ten clones hold approximately 9.9% of a sample with 150,000 or so clones, roughly four fifths of them seen once. Participants' reported clinical history set cohort assignment. The gene calls are TRBV7-3 and TRBJ2-3, with 9 nucleotides matching TRBD2. The TCR comes from a man aged 45-60 years who had recovered from COVID-19. The sequenced sample consisted of PBMCs or T cells enriched from blood (not recorded which). CDR3 amino acids: CATALSPAGGPDTQYF. For the CDR3, the DNA is TGTGCCACCGCCCTGAGTCCGGCGGGAGGGCCGGATACGCAGTATTTT.